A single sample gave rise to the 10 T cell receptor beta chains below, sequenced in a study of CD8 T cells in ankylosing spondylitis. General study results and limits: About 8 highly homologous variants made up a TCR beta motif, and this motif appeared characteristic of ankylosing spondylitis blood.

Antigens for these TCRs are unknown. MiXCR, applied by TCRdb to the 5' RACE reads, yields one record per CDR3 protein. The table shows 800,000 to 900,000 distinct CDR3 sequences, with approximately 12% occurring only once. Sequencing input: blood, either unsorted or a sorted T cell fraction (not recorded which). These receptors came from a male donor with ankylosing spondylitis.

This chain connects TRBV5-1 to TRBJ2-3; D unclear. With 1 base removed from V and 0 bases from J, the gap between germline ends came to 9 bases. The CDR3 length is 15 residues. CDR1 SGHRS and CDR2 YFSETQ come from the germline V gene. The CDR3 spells CASSLMTSSTDTQYF. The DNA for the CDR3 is TGCGCCAGCAGCTTGATGACATCTAGCACAGATACGCAGTATTTT.

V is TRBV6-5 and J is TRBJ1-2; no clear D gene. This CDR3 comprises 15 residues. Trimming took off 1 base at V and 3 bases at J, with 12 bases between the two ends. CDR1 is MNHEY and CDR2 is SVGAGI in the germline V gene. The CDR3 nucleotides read TGTGCCAGCAGTTACTTCGGGCCCCCAGACTATGGCTACACCTTC. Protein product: CASSYFGPPDYGYTF.

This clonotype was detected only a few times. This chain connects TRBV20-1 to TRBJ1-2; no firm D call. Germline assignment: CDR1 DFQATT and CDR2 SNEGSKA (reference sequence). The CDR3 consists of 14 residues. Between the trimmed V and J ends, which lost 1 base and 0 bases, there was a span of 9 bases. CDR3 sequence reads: CSARGGIANYGYTF. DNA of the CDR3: TGCAGTGCTAGAGGTGGCATAGCTAACTATGGCTACACCTTC.

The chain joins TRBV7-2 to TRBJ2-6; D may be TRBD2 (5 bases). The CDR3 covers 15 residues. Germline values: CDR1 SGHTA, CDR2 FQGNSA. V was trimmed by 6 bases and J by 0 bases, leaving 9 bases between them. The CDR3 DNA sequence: TGTGCCAGCAGTTCGAGGGCCTCTGGGGCCAACGTCCTGACTTTC. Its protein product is CASSSRASGANVLTF.

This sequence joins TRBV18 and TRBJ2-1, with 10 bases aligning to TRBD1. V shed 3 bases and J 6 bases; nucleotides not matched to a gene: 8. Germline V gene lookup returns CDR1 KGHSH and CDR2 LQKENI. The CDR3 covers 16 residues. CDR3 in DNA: TGTGCCAGCTCACCGACAGGGGGCGAACTACGCAATGAGCAGTTCTTC. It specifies CASSPTGGELRNEQFF.

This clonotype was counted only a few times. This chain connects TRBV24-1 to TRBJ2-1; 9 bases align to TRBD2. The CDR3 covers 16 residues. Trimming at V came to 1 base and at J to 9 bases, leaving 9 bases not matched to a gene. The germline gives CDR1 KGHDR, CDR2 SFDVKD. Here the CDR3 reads CATSDFRAGGRFEQFF. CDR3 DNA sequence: TGTGCCACCAGTGATTTTCGGGCGGGAGGGCGTTTTGAGCAGTTCTTC.

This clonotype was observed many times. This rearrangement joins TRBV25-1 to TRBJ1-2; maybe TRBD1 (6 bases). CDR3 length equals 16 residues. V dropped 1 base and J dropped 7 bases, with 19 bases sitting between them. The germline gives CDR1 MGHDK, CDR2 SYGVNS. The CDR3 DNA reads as TGTGCCAGCAGTGAATTGGGTGGGGGGCGCCAAGGTGGCTACACCTTC. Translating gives CASSELGGGRQGGYTF.

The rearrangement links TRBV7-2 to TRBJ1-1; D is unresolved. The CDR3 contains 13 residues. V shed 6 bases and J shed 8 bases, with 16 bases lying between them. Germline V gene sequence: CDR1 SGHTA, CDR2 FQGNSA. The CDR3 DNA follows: TGTGCCAGCAGTGAACGACGGCTATTCGAAGCTTTCTTT. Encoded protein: CASSERRLFEAFF.

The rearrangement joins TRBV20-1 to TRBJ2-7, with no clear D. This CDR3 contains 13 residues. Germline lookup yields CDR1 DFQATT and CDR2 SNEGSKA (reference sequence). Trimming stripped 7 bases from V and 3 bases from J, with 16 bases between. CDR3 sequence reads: CSVYEGIDYEQYF. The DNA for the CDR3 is TGCAGTGTGTACGAAGGGATCGACTACGAGCAGTACTTC.

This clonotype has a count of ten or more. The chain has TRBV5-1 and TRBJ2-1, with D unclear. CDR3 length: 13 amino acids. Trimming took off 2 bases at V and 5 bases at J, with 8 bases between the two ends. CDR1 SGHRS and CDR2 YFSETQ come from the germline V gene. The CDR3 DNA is TGCGCCAGCAGCTTAACAGTCGACAATGAGCAGTTCTTC. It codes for CASSLTVDNEQFF. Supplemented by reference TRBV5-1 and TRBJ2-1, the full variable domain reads KAGVTQTPRYLIKTRGQQVTLSCSPISGHRSVSWYQQTPGQGLQFLFEYFSETQRNKGNFPGRFSGRQFSNSRSEMNVSTLELGDSALYLCASSLTVDNEQFFGPGTRLTVL.